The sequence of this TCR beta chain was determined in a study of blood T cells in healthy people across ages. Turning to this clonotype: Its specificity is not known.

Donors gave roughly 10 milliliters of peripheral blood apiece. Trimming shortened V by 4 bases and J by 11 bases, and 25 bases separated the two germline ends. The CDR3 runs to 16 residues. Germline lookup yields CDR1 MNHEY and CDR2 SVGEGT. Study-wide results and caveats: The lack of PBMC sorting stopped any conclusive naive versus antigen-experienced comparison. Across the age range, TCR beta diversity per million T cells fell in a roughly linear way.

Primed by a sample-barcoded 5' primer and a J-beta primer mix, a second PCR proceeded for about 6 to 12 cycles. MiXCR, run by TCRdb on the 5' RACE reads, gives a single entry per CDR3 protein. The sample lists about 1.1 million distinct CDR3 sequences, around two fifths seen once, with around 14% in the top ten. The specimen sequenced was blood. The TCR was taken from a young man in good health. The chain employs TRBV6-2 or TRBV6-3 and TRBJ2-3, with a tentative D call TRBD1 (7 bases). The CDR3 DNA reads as TGTGCCAGCAGTTTTGGGGGACAGCGAAAAGGGCGGGGGCAGTATTTT. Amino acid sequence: CASSFGGQRKGRGQYF.